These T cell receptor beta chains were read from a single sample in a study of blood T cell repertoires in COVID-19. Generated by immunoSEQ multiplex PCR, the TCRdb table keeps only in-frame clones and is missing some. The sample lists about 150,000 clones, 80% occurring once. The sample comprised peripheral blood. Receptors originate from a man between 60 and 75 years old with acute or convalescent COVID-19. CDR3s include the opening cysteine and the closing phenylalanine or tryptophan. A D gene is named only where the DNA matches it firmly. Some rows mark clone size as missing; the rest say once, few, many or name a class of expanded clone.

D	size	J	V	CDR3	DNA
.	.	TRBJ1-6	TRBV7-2	CASRETGDNSPLHF	TGTGCCAGCAGAGAGACAGGAGATAATTCACCCCTCCACTTT
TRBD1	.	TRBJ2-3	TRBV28	CASRPTGSTDTQYF	TGTGCCAGCAGACCGACAGGGAGCACAGATACGCAGTATTTT
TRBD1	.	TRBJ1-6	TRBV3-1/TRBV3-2	CASSQGQLNSPLHF	TGTGCCAGCAGCCAGGGACAGTTAAACTCACCCCTCCACTTT
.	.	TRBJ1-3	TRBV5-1	CASSWGDRSTGNTIYF	TGCGCCAGCAGCTGGGGCGACAGGAGTACTGGAAACACCATATATTTT
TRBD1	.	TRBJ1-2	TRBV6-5	CASSRTGDYGYTF	TGTGCCAGCAGTCGTACAGGGGACTATGGCTACACCTTC
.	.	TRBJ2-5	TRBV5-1	CASSFNAGPQETQYF	TGCGCCAGCAGCTTTAATGCGGGGCCACAAGAGACCCAGTACTTC
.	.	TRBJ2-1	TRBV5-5	CASSLLQGSYNEQFF	TGTGCCAGCAGCCTTTTGCAGGGCTCCTACAATGAGCAGTTCTTC
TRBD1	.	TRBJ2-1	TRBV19	CASSARDRGSYNEQFF	TGTGCCAGTAGTGCTAGGGACAGGGGGTCCTACAATGAGCAGTTCTTC
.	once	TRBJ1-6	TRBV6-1	CASSEWRNSPLHF	TGTGCCAGCAGTGAATGGAGGAATTCACCCCTCCACTTT
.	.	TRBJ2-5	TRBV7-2	CASSLRQMLETQYF	TGTGCCAGCAGCCTAAGACAGATGTTGGAGACCCAGTACTTC
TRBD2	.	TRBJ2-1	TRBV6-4	CASRPLAGGLGLAGQFF	TGTGCCAGCAGACCCCTAGCGGGGGGTCTGGGGTTGGCTGGGCAGTTCTTC
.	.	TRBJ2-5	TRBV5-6	CASSLVLSNFPETQYF	TGTGCCAGCAGCTTGGTTCTATCAAACTTTCCAGAGACCCAGTACTTC
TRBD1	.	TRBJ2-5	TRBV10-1	CASRIRGQETQYF	TGCGCCAGCAGAATCAGGGGGCAAGAGACCCAGTACTTC
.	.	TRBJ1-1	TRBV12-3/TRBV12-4	CASSLRNTEAFF	TGTGCCAGCAGCCTTAGGAACACTGAAGCTTTCTTT
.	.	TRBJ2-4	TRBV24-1	CATSKGPDIQYF	TGTGCCACCAGTAAGGGGCCGGACATTCAGTACTTC
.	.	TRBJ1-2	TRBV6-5	CASSREEGRGYTF	TGTGCCAGCAGCCGAGAGGAGGGGAGAGGCTACACCTTC
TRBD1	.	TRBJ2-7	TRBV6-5	CASSYSTTGGGEQYF	TGTGCCAGCAGTTACTCGACGACAGGGGGTGGCGAGCAGTACTTC
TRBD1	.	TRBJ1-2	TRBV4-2	CASSQDRRQGVYGYTF	TGTGCCAGCAGCCAAGATAGGAGGCAGGGGGTCTATGGCTACACCTTC
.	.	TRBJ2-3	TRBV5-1	CASSLQGGIRDTQYF	TGCGCCAGCAGCTTGCAGGGGGGAATCCGAGATACGCAGTATTTT
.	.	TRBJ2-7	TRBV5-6	CASSLWTARGEQYF	TGTGCCAGCAGCTTGTGGACAGCCCGAGGGGAGCAGTACTTC
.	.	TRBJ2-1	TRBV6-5	CASSYGDRLYNEQFF	TGTGCCAGCAGTTATGGAGACAGACTCTACAATGAGCAGTTCTTC
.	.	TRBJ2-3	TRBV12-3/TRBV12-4	CASSLGRTDTQYF	TGTGCCAGCAGTTTGGGCCGCACAGATACGCAGTATTTT
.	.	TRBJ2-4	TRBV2	CASSQNRGGNIQYF	TGTGCCAGCAGTCAAAACAGGGGAGGAAACATTCAGTACTTC
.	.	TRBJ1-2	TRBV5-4	CASSQGTPLSGYGYTF	TGTGCCAGCAGCCAGGGGACACCGCTTTCTGGCTATGGCTACACCTTC
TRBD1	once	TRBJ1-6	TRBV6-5	CASSYSQGVDSPLHF	TGTGCCAGCAGTTACTCCCAGGGGGTTGATTCACCCCTCCACTTT